This paragraph covers one TCR beta chain sequence. Its target is not known. This sample was taken from a study of cytomegalovirus exposure and HLA in healthy donors. Findings and caveats of the study: The study found most TCR sequences rare, yet found some public TCRs in many donors.

The primer mix had 60 Vbeta and 13 Jbeta primers. The repertoire was sequenced with immunoSEQ multiplex PCR; TCRdb's copy has only in-frame clones and lacks some. The sample carries 100,000 to 150,000 clones, approximately 80% recorded once. The sequence was obtained from a female donor in good health and CMV-seronegative. Specimen: PBMCs.

The CDR3 loop reads CASSLANPEENIQYF. The CDR3 nucleotides read TGCGCCAGCAGCTTGGCCAATCCAGAGGAAAACATTCAGTACTTC. The V and J genes are TRBV5-1 and TRBJ2-4; the D is unclear. The CDR3 sequence is 15 residues long. Germline lookup yields CDR1 SGHRS and CDR2 YFSETQ. Trimming shortened V by 0 bases and J by 5 bases, and 12 bases separated the two germline ends.